Included here is one T cell receptor beta chain sequence, with context. This table comes from immunoSEQ multiplex PCR, and its TCRdb copy is limited to in-frame clones, with some not included. The table includes about 93,000 clones, around four fifths detected once. The sample is drawn from a study of blood T cell repertoires in COVID-19. With 2 bases clipped from V and 7 bases from J, the junction kept 11 bases outside the gene matches. The CDR3 is 17 amino acids. Germline V gene lookup returns CDR1 SNHLY and CDR2 FYNNEI. The chain is built from TRBV2 and TRBJ2-1, with TRBD2 identical over 10 bases. This receptor was taken from a human donor in a cohort sampled during active COVID-19. The sequenced sample consisted of peripheral blood. The CDR3 spells CASSERGLAGVNNEQFF. DNA for the CDR3: TGTGCCAGCAGTGAACGAGGTCTAGCGGGAGTGAATAATGAGCAGTTCTTC.